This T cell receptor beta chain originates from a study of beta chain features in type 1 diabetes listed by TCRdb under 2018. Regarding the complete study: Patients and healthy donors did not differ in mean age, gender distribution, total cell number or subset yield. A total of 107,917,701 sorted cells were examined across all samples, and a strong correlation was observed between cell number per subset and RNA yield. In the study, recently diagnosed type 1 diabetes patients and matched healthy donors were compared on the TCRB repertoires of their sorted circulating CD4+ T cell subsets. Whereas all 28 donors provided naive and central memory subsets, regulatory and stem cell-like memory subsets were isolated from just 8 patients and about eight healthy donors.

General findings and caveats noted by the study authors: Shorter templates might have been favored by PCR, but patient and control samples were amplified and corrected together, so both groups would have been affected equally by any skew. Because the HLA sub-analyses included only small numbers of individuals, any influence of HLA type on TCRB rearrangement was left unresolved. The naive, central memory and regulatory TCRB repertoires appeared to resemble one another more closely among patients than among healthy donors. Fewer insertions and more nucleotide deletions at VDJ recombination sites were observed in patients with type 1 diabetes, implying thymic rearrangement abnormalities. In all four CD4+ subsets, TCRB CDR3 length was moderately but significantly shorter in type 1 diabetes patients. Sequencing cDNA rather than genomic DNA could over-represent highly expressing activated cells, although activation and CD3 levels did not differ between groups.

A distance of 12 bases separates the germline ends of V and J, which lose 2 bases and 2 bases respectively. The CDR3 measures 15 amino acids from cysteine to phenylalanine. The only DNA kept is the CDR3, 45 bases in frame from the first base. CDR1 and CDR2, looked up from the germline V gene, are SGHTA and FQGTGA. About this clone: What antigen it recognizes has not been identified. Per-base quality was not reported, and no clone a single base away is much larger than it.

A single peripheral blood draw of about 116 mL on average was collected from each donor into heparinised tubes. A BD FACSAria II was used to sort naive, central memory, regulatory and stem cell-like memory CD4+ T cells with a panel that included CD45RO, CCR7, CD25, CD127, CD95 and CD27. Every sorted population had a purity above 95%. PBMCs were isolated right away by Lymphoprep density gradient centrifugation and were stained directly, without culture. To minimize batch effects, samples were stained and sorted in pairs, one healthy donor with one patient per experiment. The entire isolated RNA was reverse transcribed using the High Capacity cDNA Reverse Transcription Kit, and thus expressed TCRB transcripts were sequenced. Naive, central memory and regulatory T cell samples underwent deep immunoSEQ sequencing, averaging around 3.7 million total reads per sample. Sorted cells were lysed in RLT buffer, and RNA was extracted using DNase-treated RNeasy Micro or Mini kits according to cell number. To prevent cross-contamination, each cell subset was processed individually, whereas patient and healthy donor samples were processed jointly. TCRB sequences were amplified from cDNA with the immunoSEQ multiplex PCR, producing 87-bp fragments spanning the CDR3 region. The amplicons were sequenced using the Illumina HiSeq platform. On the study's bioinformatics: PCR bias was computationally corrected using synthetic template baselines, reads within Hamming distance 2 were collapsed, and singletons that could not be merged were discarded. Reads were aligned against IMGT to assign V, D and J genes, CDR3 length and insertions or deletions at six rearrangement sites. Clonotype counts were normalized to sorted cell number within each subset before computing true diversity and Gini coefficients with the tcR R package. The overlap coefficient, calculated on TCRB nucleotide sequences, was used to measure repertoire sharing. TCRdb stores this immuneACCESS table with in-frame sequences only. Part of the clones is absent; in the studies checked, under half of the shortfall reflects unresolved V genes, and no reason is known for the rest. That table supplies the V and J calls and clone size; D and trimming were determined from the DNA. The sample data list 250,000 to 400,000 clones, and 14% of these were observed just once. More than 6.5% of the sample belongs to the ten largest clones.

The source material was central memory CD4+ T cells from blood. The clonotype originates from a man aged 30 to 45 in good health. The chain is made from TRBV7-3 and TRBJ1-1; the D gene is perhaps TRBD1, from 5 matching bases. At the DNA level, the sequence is TGTGCCAGCAGCTTAGCTATGACAGTCAACACTGAAGCTTTCTTT. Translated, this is CASSLAMTVNTEAFF.